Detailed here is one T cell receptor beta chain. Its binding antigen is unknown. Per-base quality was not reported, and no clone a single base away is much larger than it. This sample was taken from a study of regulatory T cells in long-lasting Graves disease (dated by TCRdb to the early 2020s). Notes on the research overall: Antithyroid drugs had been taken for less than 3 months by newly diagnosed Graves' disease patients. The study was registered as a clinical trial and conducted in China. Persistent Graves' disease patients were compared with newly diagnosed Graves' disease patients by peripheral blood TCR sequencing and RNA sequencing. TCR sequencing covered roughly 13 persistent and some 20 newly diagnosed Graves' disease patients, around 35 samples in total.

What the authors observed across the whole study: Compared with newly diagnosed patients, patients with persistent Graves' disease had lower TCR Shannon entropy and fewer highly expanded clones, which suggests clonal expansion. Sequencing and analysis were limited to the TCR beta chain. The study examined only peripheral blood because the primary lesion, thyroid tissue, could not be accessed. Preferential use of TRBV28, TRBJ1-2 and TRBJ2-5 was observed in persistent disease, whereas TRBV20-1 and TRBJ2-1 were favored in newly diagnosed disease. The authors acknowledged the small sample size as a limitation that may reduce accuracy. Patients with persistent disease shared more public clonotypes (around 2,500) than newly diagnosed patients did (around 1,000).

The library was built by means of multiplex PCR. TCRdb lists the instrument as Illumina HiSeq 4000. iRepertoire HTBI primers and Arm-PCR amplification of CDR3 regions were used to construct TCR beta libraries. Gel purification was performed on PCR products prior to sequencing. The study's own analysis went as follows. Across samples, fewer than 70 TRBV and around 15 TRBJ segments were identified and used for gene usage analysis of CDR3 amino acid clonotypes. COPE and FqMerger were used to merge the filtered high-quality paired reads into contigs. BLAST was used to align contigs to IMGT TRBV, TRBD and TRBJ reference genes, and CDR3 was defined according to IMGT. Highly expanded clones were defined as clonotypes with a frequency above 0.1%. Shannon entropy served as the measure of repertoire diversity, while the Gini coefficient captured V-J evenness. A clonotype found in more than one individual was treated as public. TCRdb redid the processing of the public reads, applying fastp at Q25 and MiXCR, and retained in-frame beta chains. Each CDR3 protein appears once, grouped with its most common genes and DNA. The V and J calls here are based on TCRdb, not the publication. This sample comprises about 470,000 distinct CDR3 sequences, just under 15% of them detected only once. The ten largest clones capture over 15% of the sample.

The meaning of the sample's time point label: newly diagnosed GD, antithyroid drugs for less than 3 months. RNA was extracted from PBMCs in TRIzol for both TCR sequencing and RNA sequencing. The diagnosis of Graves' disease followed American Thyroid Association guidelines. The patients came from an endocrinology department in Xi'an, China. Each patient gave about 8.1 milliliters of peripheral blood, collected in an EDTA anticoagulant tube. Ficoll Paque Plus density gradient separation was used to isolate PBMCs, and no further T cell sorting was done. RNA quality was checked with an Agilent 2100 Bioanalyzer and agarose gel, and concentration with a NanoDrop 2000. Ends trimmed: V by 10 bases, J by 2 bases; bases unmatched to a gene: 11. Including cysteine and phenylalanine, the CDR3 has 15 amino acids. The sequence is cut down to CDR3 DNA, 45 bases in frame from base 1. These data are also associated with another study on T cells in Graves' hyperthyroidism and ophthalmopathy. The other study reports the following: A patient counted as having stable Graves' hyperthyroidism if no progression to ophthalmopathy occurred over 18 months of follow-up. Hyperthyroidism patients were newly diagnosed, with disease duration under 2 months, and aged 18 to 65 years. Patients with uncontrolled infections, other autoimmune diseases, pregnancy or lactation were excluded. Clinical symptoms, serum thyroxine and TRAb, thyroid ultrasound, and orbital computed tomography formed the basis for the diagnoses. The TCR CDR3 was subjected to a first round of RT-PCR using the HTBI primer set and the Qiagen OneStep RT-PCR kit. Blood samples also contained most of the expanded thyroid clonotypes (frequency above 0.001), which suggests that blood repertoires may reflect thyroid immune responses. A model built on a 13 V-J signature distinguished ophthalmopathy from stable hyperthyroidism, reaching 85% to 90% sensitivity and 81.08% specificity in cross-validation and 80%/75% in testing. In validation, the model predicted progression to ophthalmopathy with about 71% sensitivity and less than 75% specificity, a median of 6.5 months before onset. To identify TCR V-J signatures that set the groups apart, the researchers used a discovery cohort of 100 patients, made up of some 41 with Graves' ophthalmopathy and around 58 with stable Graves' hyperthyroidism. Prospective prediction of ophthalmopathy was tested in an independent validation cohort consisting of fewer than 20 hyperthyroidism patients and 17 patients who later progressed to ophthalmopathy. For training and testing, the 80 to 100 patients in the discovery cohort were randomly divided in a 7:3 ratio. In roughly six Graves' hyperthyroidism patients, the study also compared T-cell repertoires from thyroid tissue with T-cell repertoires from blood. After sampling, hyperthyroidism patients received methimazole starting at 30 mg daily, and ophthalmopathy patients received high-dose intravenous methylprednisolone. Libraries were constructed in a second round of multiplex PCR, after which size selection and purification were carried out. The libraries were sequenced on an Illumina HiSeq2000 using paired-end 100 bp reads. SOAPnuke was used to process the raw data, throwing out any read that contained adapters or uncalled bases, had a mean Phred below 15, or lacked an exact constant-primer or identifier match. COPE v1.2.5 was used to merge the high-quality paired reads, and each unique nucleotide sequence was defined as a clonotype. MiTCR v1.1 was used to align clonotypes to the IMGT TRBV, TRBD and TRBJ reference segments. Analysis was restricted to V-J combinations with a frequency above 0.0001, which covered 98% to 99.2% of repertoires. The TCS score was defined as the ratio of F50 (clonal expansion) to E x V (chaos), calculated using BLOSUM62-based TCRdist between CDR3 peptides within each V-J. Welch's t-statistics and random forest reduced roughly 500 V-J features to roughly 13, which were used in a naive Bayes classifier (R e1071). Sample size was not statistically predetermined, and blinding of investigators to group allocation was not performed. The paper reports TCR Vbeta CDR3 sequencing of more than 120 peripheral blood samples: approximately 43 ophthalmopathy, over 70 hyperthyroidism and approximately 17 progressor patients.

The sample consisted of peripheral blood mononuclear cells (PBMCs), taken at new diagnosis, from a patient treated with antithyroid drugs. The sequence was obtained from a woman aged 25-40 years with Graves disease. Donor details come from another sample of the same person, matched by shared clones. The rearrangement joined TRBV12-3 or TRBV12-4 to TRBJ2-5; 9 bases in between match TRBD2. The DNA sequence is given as TGTGCCACCAGAGGGGCGGGAGGGGAACAAGAGACCCAGTACTTC. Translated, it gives CATRGAGGEQETQYF.